Reported below is one T cell receptor beta chain. This record comes from a study of human T cells and chemical hapten exposure. Time point reported: patch test 1, 2 weeks after DPC sensitization. Treatment reported: therapeutic diphenylcyclopropenone sensitization with weekly scalp DPC. TCRdb called the RACE reads again in MiXCR, with one record for every CDR3 protein. The repertoire holds just over 80,000 distinct CDR3 sequences, around 10% seen once, with roughly 4% in the top ten. The V and J ends lost 7 bases and 5 bases respectively, with 16 bases between them. The germline CDR1 and CDR2 sequences are WSHSY and SAAADI. The length of the CDR3 is 14 residues.

The sequence was collected from a woman in her 50s with alopecia areata. Some clones in this sample may be carry-over from other donors' samples. The material was whole blood, obtained in connection with sensitization to the hapten diphenylcyclopropenone (DPC). This chain links TRBV10-2 with TRBJ2-3; maybe TRBD2 (5 bases). CDR3 loop: CASNRGRSVDTQYF. As DNA, the CDR3 is TGCGCCAGCAACCGGGGAAGAAGTGTAGATACGCAGTATTTT.